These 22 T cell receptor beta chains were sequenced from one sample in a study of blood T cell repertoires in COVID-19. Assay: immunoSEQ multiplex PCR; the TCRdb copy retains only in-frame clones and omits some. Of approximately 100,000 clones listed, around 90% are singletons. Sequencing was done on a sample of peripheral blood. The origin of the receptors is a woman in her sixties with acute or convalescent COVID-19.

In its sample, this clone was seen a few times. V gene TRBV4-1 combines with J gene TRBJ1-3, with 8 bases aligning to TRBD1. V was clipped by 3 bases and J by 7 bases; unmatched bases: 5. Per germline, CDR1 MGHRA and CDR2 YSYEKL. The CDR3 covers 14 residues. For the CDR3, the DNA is TGCGCCAGCAGCCAGCGACAGGGGACGAACACCATATATTTT. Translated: CASSQRQGTNTIYF.

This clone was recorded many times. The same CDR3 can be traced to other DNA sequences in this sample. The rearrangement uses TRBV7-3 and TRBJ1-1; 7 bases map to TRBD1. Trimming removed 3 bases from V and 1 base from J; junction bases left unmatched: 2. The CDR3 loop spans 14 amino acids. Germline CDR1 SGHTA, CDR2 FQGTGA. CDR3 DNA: TGTGCCAGCAGCTTTGCAGGGGGGAACACTGAAGCTTTCTTT. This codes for CASSFAGGNTEAFF.

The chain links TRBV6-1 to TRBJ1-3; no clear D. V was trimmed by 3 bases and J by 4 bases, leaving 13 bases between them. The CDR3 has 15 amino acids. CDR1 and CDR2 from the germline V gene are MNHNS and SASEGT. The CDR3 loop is CASSEEPASGNTIYF. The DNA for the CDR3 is TGTGCCAGCAGTGAGGAGCCGGCCTCCGGAAACACCATATATTTT.

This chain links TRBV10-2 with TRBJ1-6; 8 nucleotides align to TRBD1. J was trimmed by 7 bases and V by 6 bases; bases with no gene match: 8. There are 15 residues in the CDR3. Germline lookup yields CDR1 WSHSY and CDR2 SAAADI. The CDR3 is CASRIGQGANSPLHF. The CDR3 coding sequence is TGCGCCAGCAGGATAGGACAGGGCGCGAATTCACCCCTCCACTTT.

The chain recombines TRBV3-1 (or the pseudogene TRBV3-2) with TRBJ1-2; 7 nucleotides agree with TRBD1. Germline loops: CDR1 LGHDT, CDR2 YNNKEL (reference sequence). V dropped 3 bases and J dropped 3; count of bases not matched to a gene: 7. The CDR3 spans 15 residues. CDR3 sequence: CASSQWAGQYYGYTF. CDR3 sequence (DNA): TGTGCCAGCAGCCAGTGGGCGGGACAGTACTATGGCTACACCTTC.

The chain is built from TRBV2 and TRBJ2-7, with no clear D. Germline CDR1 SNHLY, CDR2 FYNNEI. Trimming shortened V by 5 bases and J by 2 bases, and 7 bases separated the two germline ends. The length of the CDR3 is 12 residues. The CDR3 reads CASSPLAYEQYV. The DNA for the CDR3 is TGTGCCAGCAGTCCCCTAGCCTACGAGCAGTACGTC.

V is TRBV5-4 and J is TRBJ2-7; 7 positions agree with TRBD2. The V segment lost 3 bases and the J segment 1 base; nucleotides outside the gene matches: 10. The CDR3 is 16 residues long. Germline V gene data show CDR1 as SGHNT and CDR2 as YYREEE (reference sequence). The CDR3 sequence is CASSSGGSGRSYEQYF. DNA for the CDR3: TGTGCCAGCAGCTCGGGAGGTAGCGGGCGATCCTACGAGCAGTACTTC.

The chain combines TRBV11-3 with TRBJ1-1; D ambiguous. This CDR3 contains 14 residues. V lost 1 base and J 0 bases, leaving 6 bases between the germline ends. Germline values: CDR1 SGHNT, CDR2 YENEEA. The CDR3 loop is CASSLGTVNTEAFF. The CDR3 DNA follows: TGTGCCAGCAGCTTAGGGACTGTGAACACTGAAGCTTTCTTT. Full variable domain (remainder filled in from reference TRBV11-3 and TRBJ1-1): EAGVVQSPRYKIIEKKQPVAFWCNPISGHNTLYWYLQNLGQGPELLIRYENEEAVDDSQLPKDRFSAERLKGVDSTLKIQPAELGDSAVYLCASSLGTVNTEAFFGQGTRLTVV.

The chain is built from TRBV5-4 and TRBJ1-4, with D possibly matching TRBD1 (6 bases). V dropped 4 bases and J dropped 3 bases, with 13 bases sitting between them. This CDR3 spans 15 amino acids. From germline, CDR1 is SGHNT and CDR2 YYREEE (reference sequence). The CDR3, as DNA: TGTGCCAGCAGCAACCAGGGGACGGCTAATGAAAAACTGTTTTTT. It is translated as CASSNQGTANEKLFF.

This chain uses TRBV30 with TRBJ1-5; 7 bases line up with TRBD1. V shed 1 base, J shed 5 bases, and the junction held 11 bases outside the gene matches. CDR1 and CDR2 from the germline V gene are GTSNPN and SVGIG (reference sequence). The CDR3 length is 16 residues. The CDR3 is CAWSAPSDRTHQPQHF. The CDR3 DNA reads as TGTGCCTGGAGTGCGCCATCGGACAGGACCCATCAGCCCCAGCATTTT.

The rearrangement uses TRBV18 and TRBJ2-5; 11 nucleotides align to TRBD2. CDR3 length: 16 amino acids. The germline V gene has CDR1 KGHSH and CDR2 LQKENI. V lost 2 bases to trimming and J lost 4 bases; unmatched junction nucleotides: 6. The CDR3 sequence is CASSPELAGGRETQYF. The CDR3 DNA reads TGTGCCAGCTCACCAGAGCTAGCGGGAGGTCGAGAGACCCAGTACTTC. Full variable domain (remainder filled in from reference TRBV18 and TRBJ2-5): NAGVMQNPRHLVRRRGQEARLRCSPMKGHSHVYWYRQLPEEGLKFMVYLQKENIIDESGMPKERFSAEFPKEGPSILRIQQVVRGDSAAYFCASSPELAGGRETQYFGPGTRLLVL.

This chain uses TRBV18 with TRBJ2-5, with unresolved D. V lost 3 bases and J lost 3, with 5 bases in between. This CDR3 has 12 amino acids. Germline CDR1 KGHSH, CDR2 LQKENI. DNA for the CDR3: TGTGCCAGCTCACCGCAGGAAGAGACCCAGTACTTC. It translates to CASSPQEETQYF.

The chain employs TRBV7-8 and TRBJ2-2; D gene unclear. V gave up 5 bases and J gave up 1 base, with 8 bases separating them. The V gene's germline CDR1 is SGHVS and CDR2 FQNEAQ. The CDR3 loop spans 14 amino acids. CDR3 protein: CASSRLVNTGELFF. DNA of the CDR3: TGTGCCAGCAGCCGCCTAGTGAACACCGGGGAGCTGTTTTTT.

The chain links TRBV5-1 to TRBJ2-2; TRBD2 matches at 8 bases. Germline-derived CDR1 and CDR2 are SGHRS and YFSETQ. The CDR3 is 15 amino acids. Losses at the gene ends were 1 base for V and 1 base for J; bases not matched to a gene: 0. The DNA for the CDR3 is TGCGCCAGCAGCTTGACTAGCGGGAACACCGGGGAGCTGTTTTTT. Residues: CASSLTSGNTGELFF.

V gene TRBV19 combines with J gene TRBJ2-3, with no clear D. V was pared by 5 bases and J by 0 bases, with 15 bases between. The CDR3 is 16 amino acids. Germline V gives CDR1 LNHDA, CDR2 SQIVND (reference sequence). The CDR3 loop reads CASSETRSSSTDTQYF. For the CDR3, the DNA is TGTGCCAGTAGTGAAACGCGGAGCTCTAGCACAGATACGCAGTATTTT.

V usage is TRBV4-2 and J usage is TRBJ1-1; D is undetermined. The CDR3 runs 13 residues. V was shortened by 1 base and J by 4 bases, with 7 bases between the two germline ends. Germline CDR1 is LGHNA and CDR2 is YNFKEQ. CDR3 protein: CASSQGRSTEAFF. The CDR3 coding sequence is TGTGCCAGCAGCCAAGGGAGGAGCACTGAAGCTTTCTTT.

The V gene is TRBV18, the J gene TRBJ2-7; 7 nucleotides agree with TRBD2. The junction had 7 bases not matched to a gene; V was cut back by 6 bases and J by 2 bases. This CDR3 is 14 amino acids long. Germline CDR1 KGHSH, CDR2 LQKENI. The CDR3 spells CASSLGRETYEQYV. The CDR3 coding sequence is TGTGCCAGCTCCCTCGGGCGGGAGACCTACGAGCAGTACGTC.

The CDR3 protein is CASATENNSPLHF. CDR3 DNA sequence: TGTGCCAGCGCGACAGAGAATAATTCACCCCTCCACTTT. The chain links TRBV4-2 to TRBJ1-6, with a tentative D call TRBD1 (5 bases). The CDR3 has 13 residues. V lost 8 bases to trimming and J lost 5 bases, with 10 bases between them. Per the germline V gene, CDR1 is LGHNA and CDR2 is YNFKEQ.

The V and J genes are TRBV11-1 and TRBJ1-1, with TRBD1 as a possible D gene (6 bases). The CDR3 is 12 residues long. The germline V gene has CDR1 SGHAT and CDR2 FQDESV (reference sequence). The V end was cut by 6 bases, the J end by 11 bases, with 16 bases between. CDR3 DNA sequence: TGTGCCAGCAGAGGGGGGGAACTGGATGCTTTCTTT. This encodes CASRGGELDAFF.

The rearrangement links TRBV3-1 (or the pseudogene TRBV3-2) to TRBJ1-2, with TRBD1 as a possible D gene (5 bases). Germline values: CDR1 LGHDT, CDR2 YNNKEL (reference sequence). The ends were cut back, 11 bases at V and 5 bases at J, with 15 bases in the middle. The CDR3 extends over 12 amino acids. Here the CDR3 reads CASRGGRYGYTF. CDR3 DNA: TGTGCCTCCCGGGGGGGGAGGTATGGCTACACCTTC.

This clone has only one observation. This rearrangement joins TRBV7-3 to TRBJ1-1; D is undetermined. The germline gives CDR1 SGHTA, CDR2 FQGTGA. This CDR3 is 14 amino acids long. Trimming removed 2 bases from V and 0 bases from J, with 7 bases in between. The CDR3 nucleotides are TGTGCCAGCAGCTTAGATAACTTGAACACTGAAGCTTTCTTT. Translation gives CASSLDNLNTEAFF.

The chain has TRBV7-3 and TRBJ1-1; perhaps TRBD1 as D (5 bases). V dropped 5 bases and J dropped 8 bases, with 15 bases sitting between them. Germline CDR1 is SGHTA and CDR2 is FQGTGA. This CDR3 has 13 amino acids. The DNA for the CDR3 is TGTGCCAGCAGCCGGGGGGTCTTAGAGGAAGCTTTCTTT. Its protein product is CASSRGVLEEAFF. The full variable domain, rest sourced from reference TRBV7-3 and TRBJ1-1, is GAGVSQTPSNKVTEKGKYVELRCDPISGHTALYWYRQSLGQGPEFLIYFQGTGAADDSGLPNDRFFAVRPEGSVSTLKIQRTERGDSAVYLCASSRGVLEEAFFGQGTRLTVV.